This passage covers 9 T cell receptor beta chains from one sample sequenced in a study of T cell responses to AZD1222 COVID-19 vaccine. The table came from immunoSEQ multiplex PCR; TCRdb's copy has only in-frame clones and leaves some out. Of 100,000 to 150,000 clones listed, roughly 88% are singletons. The sequenced sample was peripheral blood, obtained on day 0 of MenACWY control vaccination. The source is an adult in good health.

The chain joins TRBV3-1 (or the pseudogene TRBV3-2) to TRBJ1-1; 9 bases fit TRBD1. Germline-derived CDR1 and CDR2 are LGHDT and YNNKEL (reference sequence). Trimming took 6 bases from V and 1 from J; bases not matched to a gene: 9. This CDR3 spans 16 amino acids. The CDR3 region has the DNA TGTGCCAGCAGTCTCGGACAGGGGAGAACGAACACTGAAGCTTTCTTT. Its protein product is CASSLGQGRTNTEAFF.

The rearrangement uses TRBV11-3 and TRBJ1-1; TRBD1 aligns across 7 bases. Germline lookup yields CDR1 SGHNT and CDR2 YENEEA. The junction had 6 bases not matched to a gene; V was cut back by 5 bases and J by 3 bases. The CDR3 consists of 14 residues. Here the CDR3 DNA reads TGTGCCAGCAGCGTAGGGGGCGCGGACACTGAAGCTTTCTTT. This gives the protein CASSVGGADTEAFF.

This sequence joins TRBV5-4 and TRBJ1-3; D gene ambiguous. The CDR3 has 16 amino acids. Germline V CDR1 and CDR2: SGHNT, YYREEE (reference sequence). V was clipped by 0 bases and J by 2 bases, with 12 bases between them. The CDR3 spells CASSLDRGSTGNTIYF. As DNA, the CDR3 is TGTGCCAGCAGCTTGGATCGGGGATCGACTGGAAACACCATATATTTT.

The rearrangement uses TRBV4-1 and TRBJ1-5; weak D call: TRBD1 (5 bases). In germline, CDR1 is MGHRA, CDR2 YSYEKL. There are 14 residues in the CDR3. Trimming removed 0 bases at V and 6 bases at J, with 9 bases between. The CDR3 coding sequence is TGCGCCAGCAGCCAAGATGGGGCTCTTCAGCCCCAGCATTTT. Translation: CASSQDGALQPQHF.

The V gene is TRBV29-1, the J gene TRBJ2-3; 8 bases fit TRBD2. The germline gives CDR1 SQVTM, CDR2 ANQGSEA. The trim removed 3 bases at V and 5 bases at J, leaving 7 bases unmatched. The CDR3 loop spans 14 amino acids. Here the CDR3 reads CSVEREVDGDTQYF. In DNA, the CDR3 is TGCAGCGTTGAGCGGGAGGTTGATGGAGATACGCAGTATTTT.

The V call is TRBV30, the J call TRBJ2-1; D might be TRBD1 or TRBD2, each matching 5 bases. The length of the CDR3 is 16 residues. Looked up from germline, CDR1 is GTSNPN and CDR2 is SVGIG (reference sequence). V gave up 3 bases and J gave up 4 bases, with 19 bases separating them. The CDR3 DNA is TGTGCCTGGAGCGCCCCCCTCCGGGACCCATACAATGAGCAGTTCTTC. This translates into CAWSAPLRDPYNEQFF.

The chain recombines TRBV7-6 with TRBJ2-1; D is possibly TRBD2 (5 bases). V dropped 6 bases and J dropped 0 bases, with 15 bases sitting between them. The CDR3 contains 16 residues. Per the germline V gene, CDR1 is SGHVS and CDR2 is FNYEAQ. The CDR3: CASRHSSLSSYNEQFF. CDR3 sequence (DNA): TGTGCCAGCAGACATTCTAGCCTAAGCTCCTACAATGAGCAGTTCTTC.

CDR3 loop: CASSIDSGTKANTEAFF. The CDR3 DNA is TGTGCCAGTAGTATAGACTCCGGGACCAAAGCGAACACTGAAGCTTTCTTT. The chain uses TRBV19 and TRBJ1-1; possibly TRBD1 for D (5 bases). V shed 0 bases and J shed 1 base, with 15 bases lying between them. The CDR3 loop spans 17 amino acids. CDR1 is LNHDA and CDR2 is SQIVND in the germline V gene (reference sequence).

The chain carries TRBV7-9 and TRBJ2-2; TRBD2 matches at 11 bases. The CDR3 sequence is 17 residues long. Germline-derived CDR1 and CDR2 are SEHNR and FQNEAQ (reference sequence). With V trimmed by 6 bases and J by 5 bases, 11 bases remained unmatched. The CDR3 DNA reads TGTGCCAGCAGAGAGGGACTAGCGGAGCGGAGAACCGGGGAGCTGTTTTTT. As protein: CASREGLAERRTGELFF.